This TCR beta chain was observed in a study of cytomegalovirus exposure and HLA in healthy donors. On the study more broadly: The study placed about 81% of its roughly 410 genotyped donors in the Caucasian-associated ancestry cluster.

The CDR3 loop spans 16 amino acids. Germline values: CDR1 SEHNR, CDR2 FQNEAQ (reference sequence). V was clipped by 5 bases and J by 6 bases, with 21 bases between them. Concerning this clone itself: Antigen: not known.

In the PCR, 60 Vbeta and 13 Jbeta primers were used. The assay was immunoSEQ multiplex PCR, and TCRdb's table has in-frame clones only and misses some. Here the sample spans about 250,000 clones, 80% to 95% being singletons. Study-level results: When a later analysis was performed, an Asian-associated ancestry cluster reportedly had fewer N-insertions than the approximately 690-donor mean. The productive fraction for most TCR beta V segments was about 87% or about 30% in an earlier analysis.

The rearrangement uses TRBV7-9 and TRBJ2-3; a weak D match, TRBD1 (6 bases). Sequencing was performed on PBMCs. The TCR originated in a girl aged 2 to 10 in good health and CMV-seronegative. In nucleotides, the CDR3 is TGTGCCAGCAGCCCAAGAGGGGGAGACAAGTTTGATACGCAGTATTTT. This translates into CASSPRGGDKFDTQYF.